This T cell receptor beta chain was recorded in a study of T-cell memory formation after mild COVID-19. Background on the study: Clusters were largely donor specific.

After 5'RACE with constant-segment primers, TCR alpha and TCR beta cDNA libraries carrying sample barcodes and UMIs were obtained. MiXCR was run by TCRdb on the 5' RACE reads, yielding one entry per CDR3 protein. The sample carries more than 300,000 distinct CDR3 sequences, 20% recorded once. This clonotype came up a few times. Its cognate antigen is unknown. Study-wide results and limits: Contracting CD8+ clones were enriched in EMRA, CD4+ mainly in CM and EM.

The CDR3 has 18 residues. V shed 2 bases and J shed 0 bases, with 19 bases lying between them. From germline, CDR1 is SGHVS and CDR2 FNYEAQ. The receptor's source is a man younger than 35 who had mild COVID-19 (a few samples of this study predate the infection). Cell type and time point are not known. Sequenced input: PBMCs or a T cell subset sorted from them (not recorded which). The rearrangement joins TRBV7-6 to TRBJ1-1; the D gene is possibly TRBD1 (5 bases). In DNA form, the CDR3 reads TGTGCCAGCAGCTTAAAGTCAGGGCCTACCTACATGAACACTGAAGCTTTCTTT. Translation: CASSLKSGPTYMNTEAFF.